Given below is one T cell receptor (beta chain) in context. Through a sample-barcoded 5' primer and a J-beta primer mix, a second PCR was run for roughly 6 to 12 cycles. Each CDR3 protein is one row after TCRdb ran MiXCR on the 5' RACE reads. The sample shows 600,000 to 650,000 distinct CDR3 sequences, roughly 58% of them seen only once. These data are taken from a study of blood T cells in healthy people across ages. The CDR3 extends over 17 amino acids. Trimming cost V 0 bases and J 0 bases, with 12 bases left between them. Germline V gives CDR1 SGHRS, CDR2 YFSETQ. The chain has TRBV5-1 and TRBJ1-4; D gene uncertain. The TCR comes from a man aged 60-69 years in good health. Sequencing input: blood. CDR3 DNA: TGCGCCAGCAGCTTGGCCCCGGCAGTGACAACTAATGAAAAACTGTTTTTT. It yields the protein CASSLAPAVTTNEKLFF.